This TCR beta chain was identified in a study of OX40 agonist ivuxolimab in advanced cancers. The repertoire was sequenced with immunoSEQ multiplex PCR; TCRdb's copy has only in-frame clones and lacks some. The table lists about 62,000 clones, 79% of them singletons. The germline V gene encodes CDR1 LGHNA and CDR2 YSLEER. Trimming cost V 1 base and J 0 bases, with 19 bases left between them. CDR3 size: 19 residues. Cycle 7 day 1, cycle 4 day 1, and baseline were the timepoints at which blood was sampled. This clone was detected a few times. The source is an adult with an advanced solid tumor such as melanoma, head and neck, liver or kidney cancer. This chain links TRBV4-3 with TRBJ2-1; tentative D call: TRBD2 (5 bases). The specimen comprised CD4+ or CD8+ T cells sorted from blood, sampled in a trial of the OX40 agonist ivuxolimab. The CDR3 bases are TGCGCCAGCAGCCAAGGCGGCGCGACACTAGGAAGCTCCTACAATGAGCAGTTCTTC. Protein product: CASSQGGATLGSSYNEQFF.